The present T cell receptor beta chain was sequenced within a study of blood T cell repertoires in COVID-19. Across the study: Spain, Italy and the United States supplied samples that represented acute and convalescent COVID-19. T cells, B-cell-depleted T cells, or PBMCs provided the cDNA or gDNA that served as material.

Original handling: Researchers report that nucleated cell counts were estimated from reference gene primer amplification. Generated by immunoSEQ multiplex PCR, the TCRdb table keeps only in-frame clones and is missing some. The D gene and trimming were derived from the DNA, and the V and J assignments and clone size from that table. The sample has about 430,000 clones; approximately 90% are singletons. This CDR3 contains 12 residues. Germline V gene data show CDR1 as MDHEN and CDR2 as SYDVKM. V gave up 2 bases and J gave up 10 bases, with 9 bases separating them. Patients from Seattle were sampled longitudinally, starting during active infection.

Sequences were obtained from peripheral blood. The chain carries TRBV28 and TRBJ1-5; D possibly corresponds to TRBD1 (5 bases). This TCR was recovered from a man between 18 and 35 years old with COVID-19, enrolled during active disease. CDR3 residues: CASSLRQIPQHF. The CDR3 DNA follows: TGTGCCAGCAGTTTACGACAGATCCCCCAGCATTTT.